This TCR beta chain is drawn from a study of T cell responses to AZD1222 COVID-19 vaccine. In regard to this clone: The antigen remains undetermined.

Some clones are missing from TCRdb's copy, which holds only in-frame ones; the method was immunoSEQ multiplex PCR. The data hold roughly 70,000 clones, with 86% observed a single time. Broader study findings: Two AZD1222 administrations were followed by greater Spike-specific TCR breadth and depth. Targeting of unmutated variant regions was reportedly seen in nearly half of spike-specific TCRs. Just a handful of AZD1222 recipients tested seropositive at baseline.

The CDR3 totals 16 residues. Germline V gives CDR1 SGHTA, CDR2 FQGNSA. V trimming: 5 bases; J trimming: 7 bases; junction bases outside the gene matches: 9. The sequenced sample was peripheral blood, obtained on day 0 of AZD1222 vaccination. The source of this sequence is an adult in good health. The chain employs TRBV7-2 and TRBJ2-3, with 13 bases aligning to TRBD2. The CDR3 reads CASSQLAGGSSNTQYF. The CDR3 DNA sequence: TGTGCCAGCAGCCAACTAGCGGGAGGGTCCTCGAATACGCAGTATTTT.